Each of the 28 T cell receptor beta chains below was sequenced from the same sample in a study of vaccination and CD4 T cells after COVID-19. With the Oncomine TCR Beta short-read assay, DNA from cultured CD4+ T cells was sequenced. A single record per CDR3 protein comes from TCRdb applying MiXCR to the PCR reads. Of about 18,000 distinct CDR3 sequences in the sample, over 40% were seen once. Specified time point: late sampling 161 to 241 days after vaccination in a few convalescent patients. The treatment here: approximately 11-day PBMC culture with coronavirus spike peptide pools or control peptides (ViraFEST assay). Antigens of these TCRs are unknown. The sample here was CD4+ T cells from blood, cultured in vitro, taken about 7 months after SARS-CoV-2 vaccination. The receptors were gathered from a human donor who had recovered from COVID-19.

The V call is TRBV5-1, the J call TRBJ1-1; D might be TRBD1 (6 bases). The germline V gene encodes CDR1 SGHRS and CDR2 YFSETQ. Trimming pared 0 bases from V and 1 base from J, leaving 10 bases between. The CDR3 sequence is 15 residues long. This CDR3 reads CASSLDGQPNTEAFF. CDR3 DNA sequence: TGCGCCAGCAGCTTGGATGGACAGCCGAACACTGAAGCTTTCTTT.

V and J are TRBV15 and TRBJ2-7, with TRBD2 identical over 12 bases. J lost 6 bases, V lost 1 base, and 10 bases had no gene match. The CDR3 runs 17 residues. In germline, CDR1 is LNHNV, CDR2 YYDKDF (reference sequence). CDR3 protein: CATSRGGGLAGGREQYF. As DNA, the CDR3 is TGTGCCACCAGCAGAGGAGGTGGTCTAGCGGGAGGGCGCGAGCAGTACTTC.

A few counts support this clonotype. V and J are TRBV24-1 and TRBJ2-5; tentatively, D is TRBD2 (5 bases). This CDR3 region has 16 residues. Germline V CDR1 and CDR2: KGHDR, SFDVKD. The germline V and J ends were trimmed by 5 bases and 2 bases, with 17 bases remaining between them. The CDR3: CATSANTREPQETQYF. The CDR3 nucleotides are TGTGCCACCAGTGCCAATACACGGGAACCACAAGAGACCCAGTACTTC.

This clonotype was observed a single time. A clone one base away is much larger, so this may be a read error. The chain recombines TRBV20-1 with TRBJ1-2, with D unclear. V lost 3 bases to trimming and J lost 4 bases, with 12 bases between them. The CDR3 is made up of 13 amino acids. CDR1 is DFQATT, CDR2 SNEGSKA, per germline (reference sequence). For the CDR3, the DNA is TGCAGTGCTAGGAGGGTTGCGGGCTATGGCTACACCTTC. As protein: CSARRVAGYGYTF.

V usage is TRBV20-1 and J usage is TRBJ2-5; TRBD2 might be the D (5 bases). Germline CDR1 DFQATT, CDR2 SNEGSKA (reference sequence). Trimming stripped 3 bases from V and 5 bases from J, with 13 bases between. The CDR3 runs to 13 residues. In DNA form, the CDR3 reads TGCAGTGCTAGGAGGGTTGAGATTGAGACCCAGTACTTC. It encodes CSARRVEIETQYF.

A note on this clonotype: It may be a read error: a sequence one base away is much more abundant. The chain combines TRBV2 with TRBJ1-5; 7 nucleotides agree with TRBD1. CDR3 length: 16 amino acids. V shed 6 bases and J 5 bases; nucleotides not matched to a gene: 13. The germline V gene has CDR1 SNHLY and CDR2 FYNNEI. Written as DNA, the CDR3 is TGTGCCAGCAGCAGGCCACAGACAGGGCGTTATCAGCCCCAGCATTTT. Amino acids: CASSRPQTGRYQPQHF.

The CDR3 bases are TGTGCCAGCAGCCAAGCTCTAGCGGTAGCCTACGAGCAGTACTTC. It yields the protein CASSQALAVAYEQYF. The V call is TRBV4-2, the J call TRBJ2-7; 7 bases fit TRBD2. Germline V CDR1 and CDR2: LGHNA, YNFKEQ. V shed 1 base and J 2 bases; nucleotides not matched to a gene: 5. This CDR3 is 15 amino acids long.

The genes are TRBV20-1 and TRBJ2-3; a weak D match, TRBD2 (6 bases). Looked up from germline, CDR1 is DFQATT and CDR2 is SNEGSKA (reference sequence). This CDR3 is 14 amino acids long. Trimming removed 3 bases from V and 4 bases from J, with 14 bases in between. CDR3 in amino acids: CSASPPERADTQYF. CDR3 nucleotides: TGCAGTGCTAGTCCCCCTGAGCGGGCAGATACGCAGTATTTT.

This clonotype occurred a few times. CDR3 DNA: TGTGCCAGCAGCTTTCGAGCGGGGGATTACGAGCAGTACTTC. This codes for CASSFRAGDYEQYF. The chain carries TRBV7-2 and TRBJ2-7, with 8 positions matching TRBD2. The ends lost 3 bases at V and 4 bases at J; junction bases unmatched: 5. This CDR3 is built from 14 residues. CDR1 is SGHTA and CDR2 is FQGNSA in the germline V gene.

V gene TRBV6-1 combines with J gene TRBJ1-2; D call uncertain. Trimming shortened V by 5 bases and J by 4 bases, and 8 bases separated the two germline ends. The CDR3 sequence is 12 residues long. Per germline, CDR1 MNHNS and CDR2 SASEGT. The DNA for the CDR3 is TGTGCCAGCAGTCCCTCTACCTATGGCTACACCTTC. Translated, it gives CASSPSTYGYTF.

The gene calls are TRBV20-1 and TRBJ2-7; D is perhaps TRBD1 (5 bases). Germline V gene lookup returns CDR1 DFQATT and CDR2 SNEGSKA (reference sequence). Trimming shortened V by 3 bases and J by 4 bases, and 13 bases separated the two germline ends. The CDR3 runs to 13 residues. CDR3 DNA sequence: TGCAGTGCTAGTCCTGGACACTCGTACGAGCAGTACTTC. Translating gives CSASPGHSYEQYF.

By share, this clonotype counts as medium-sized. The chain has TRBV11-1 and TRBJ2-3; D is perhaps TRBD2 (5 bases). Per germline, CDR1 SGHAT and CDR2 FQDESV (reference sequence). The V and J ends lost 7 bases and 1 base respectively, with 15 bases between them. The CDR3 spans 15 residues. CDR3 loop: CASTRQVGGTDTQYF. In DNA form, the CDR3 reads TGTGCCAGCACACGTCAGGTGGGAGGCACAGATACGCAGTATTTT.

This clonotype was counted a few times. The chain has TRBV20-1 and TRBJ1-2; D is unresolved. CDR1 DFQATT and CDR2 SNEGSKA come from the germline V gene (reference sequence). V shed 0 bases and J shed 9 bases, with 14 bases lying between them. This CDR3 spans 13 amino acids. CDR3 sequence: CSARDGTLISYTF. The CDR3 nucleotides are TGCAGTGCTAGAGATGGCACCCTAATTAGCTACACCTTC.

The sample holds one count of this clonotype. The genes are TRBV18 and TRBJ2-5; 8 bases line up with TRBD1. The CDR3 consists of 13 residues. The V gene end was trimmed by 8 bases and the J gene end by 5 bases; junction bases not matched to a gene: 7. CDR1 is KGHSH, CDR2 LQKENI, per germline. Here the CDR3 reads CASRQGLDETQYF. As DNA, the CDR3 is TGTGCCAGCCGACAGGGGCTCGACGAGACCCAGTACTTC. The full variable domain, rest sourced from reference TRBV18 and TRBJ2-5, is NAGVMQNPRHLVRRRGQEARLRCSPMKGHSHVYWYRQLPEEGLKFMVYLQKENIIDESGMPKERFSAEFPKEGPSILRIQQVVRGDSAAYFCASRQGLDETQYFGPGTRLLVL.

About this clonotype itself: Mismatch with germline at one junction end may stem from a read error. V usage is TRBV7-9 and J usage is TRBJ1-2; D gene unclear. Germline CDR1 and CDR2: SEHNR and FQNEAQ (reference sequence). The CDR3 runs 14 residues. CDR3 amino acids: CTSSLVASRAGYTF. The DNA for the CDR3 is TGTACCAGCAGCTTAGTTGCATCAAGGGCTGGCTACACCTTC.

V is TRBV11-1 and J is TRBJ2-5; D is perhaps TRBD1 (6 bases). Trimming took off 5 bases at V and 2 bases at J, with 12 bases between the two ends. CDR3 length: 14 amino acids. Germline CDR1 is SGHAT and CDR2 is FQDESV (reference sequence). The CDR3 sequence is CASSLGTPQETQYF. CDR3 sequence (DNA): TGTGCCAGCAGCCTCGGGACACCACAAGAGACCCAGTACTTC.

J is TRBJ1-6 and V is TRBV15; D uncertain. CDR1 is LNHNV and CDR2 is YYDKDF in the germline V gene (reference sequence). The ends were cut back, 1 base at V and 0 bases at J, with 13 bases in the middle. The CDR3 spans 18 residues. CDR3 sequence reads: CATSRGSTRSSYNSPLHF. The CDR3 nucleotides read TGTGCCACCAGCAGAGGGTCGACACGGAGCTCCTATAATTCACCCCTCCACTTT.

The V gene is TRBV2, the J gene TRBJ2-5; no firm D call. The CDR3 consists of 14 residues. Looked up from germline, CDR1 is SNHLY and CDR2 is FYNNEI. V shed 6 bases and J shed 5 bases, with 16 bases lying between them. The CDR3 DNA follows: TGTGCCAGCAGAGATCAGGTGGGCGTCGAGACCCAGTACTTC. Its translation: CASRDQVGVETQYF.

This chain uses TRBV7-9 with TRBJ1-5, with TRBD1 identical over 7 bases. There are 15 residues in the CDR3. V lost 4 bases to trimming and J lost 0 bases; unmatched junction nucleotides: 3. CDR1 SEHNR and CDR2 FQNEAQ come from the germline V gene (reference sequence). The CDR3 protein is CASSSTGNSNQPQHF. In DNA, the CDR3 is TGTGCCAGCAGCTCGACAGGGAATAGCAATCAGCCCCAGCATTTT.

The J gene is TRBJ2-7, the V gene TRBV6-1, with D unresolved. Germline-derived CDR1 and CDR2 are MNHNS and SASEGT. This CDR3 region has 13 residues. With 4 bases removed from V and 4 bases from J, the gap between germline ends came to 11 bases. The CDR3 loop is CASSARVAYEQYF. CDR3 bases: TGTGCCAGCAGTGCCCGAGTTGCTTACGAGCAGTACTTC.

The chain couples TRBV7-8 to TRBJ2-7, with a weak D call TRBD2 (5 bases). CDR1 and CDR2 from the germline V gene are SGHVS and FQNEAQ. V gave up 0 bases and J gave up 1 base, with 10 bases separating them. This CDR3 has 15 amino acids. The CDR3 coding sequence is TGTGCCAGCAGCTTAGCGCTAGCTGGATCCTACGAGCAGTACTTC. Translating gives CASSLALAGSYEQYF.

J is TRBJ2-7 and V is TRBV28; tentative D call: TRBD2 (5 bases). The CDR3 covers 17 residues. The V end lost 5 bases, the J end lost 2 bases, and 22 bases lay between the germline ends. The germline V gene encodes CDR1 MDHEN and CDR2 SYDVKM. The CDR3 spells CASSPRGGIQAPYEQYF. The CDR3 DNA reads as TGTGCCAGCAGTCCCAGAGGAGGAATACAAGCCCCCTACGAGCAGTACTTC.

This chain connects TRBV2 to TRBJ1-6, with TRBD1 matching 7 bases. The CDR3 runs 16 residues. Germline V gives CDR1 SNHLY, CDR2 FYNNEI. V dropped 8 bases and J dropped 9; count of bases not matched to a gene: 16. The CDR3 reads CASGIGTDYEFSPLHF. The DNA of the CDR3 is TGTGCCAGCGGCATCGGGACAGATTACGAATTTTCACCCCTCCACTTT.

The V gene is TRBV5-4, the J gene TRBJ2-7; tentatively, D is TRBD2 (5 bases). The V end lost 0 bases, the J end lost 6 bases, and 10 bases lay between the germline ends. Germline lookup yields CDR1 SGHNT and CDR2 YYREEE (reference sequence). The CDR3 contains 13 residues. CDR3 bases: TGTGCCAGCAGCTTGGTTTTCGCGGGCGAGCAGTACTTC. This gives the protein CASSLVFAGEQYF.

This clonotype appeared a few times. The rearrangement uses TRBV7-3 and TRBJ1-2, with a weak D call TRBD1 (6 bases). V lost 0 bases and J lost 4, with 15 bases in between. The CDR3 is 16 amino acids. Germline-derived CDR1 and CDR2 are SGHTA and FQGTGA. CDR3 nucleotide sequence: TGTGCCAGCAGCTTAACGGCAGGGGACGGCCTCTATGGCTACACCTTC. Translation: CASSLTAGDGLYGYTF.

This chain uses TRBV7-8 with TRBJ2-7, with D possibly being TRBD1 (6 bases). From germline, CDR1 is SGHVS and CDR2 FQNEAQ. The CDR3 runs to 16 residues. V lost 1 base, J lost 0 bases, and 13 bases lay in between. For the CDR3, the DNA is TGTGCCAGCAGCTTAGAATCTGGCAGGGGCTCCTACGAGCAGTACTTC. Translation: CASSLESGRGSYEQYF.

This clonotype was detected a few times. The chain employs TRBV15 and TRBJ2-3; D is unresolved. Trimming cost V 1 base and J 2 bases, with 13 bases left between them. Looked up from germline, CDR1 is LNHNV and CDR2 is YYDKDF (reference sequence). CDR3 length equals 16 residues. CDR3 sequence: CATSRGALGYTDTQYF. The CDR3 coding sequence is TGTGCCACCAGCAGAGGGGCCTTAGGGTACACAGATACGCAGTATTTT. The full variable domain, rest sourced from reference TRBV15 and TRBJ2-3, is DAMVIQNPRYQVTQFGKPVTLSCSQTLNHNVMYWYQQKSSQAPKLLFHYYDKDFNNEADTPDNFQSRRPNTSFCFLDIRSPGLGDTAMYLCATSRGALGYTDTQYFGPGTRLTVL.

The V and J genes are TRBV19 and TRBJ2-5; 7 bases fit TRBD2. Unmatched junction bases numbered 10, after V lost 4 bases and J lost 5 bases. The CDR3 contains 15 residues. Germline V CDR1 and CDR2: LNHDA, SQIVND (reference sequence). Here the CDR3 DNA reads TGTGCCAGTAGTAACAGCGGGACGTCGGTCGAGACCCAGTACTTC. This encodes CASSNSGTSVETQYF.